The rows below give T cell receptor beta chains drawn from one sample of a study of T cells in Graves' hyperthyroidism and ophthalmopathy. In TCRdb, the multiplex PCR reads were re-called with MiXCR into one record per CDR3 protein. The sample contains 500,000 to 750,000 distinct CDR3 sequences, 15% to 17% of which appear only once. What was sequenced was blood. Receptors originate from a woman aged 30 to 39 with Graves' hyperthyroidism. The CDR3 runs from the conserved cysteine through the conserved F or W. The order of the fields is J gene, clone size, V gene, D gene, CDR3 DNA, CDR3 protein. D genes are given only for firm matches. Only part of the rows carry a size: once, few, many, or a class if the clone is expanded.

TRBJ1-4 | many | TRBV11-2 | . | TGTGCCAGCAGCCCGCGCGGGCTTGGAGGAAAACTGTTTTTT | CASSPRGLGGKLFF
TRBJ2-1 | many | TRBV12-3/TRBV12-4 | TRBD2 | TGTGCCAGCAGGCAGACTAGCTTACCTGACAATGAGCAGTTCTTC | CASRQTSLPDNEQFF
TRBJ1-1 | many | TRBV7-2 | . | TGTGCCAGCAGCACTCAGGGCTTGGGAGCTTTCTTT | CASSTQGLGAFF
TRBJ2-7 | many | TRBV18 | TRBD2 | TGTGCCAGCTCACCACCCCATGGGGAGCGGGGGACCTACGAGCAGTACTTC | CASSPPHGERGTYEQYF
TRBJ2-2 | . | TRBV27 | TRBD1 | TGTGCCAGCAGTTTGACGGGACAGGGGCCGGTCACCGGGGAGCTGTTTTTT | CASSLTGQGPVTGELFF
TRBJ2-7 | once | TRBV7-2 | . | TGTGCCAGCAGTCGGCTAGCGGGACAGGGCATCTACGAGCAGTACTTC | CASSRLAGQGIYEQYF
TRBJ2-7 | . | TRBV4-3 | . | TGCGCCAGCAGCCAAGATCGAGGGAGAGCATACGAGCAGTACTTC | CASSQDRGRAYEQYF
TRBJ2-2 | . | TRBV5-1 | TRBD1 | TGCGCCAGCAGCCACGGGGACAGGCCCACCGGGGAGCTGTTTTTT | CASSHGDRPTGELFF
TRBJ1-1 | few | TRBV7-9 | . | TGTGCCAGCAGCTTAACAAAAACAGGGTTTGATGAAGCTTTCTTT | CASSLTKTGFDEAFF
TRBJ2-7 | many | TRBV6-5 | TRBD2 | TGTGCCAGCAGTTGGGGGGGAACCGAGCAGTACTTC | CASSWGGTEQYF
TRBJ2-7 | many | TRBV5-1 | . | TGCGCCAGCAGCTTGGAGGGGGTCTCCTACGAGCAGTACTTC | CASSLEGVSYEQYF
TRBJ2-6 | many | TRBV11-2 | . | TGTGCCAGCAGCGTAGGGGCTGGGGCCAACGTCCTGACTTTC | CASSVGAGANVLTF
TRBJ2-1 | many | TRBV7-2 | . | TGTGCCAGCAGCTCCAGGGGAAGGGGGAGCTCCTACAATGAGCAGTTCTTC | CASSSRGRGSSYNEQFF
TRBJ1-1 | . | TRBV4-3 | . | TGCGCCAGCAGCCAAGACAGGGCGATGGATGAAGCTTTCTTT | CASSQDRAMDEAFF
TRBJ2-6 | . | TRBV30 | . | TGTGCCTGGAGTGTAGGGGCGTGGGCCTCTGGGGCCAACGTCCTGACTTTC | CAWSVGAWASGANVLTF
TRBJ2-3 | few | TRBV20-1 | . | TGCAGTGCTTCGGCCCGTGTCTGGACAGATACGCAGTATTTT | CSASARVWTDTQYF
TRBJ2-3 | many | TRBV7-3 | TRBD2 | TGTGCCAGCAGCTTAACGGCTAGCGGGGTTACAGATACGCAGTATTTT | CASSLTASGVTDTQYF
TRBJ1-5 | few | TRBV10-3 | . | TGTGCCATCCTATTGGCGGGGACCCAGCCCCAGCATTTT | CAILLAGTQPQHF
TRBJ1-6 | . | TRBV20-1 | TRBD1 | TGCAGTGCTAGAGAGGACAGGAGCTCCTATAATTCACCCCTCCACTTT | CSAREDRSSYNSPLHF
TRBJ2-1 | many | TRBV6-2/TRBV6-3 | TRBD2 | TGTGCCAGCGGCGAGGGACTAGCGGGATACGGCGGTGGCAATGAGCAGTTCTTC | CASGEGLAGYGGGNEQFF
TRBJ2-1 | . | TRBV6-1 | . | TGTGCCAGCGGATCGGGTTGGAGCTCCTACAATGAGCAGTTCTTC | CASGSGWSSYNEQFF
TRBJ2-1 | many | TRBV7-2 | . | TGTGCCAGCAGCCGCACCGGGGGGCGCGATGAGCAGTTCTTC | CASSRTGGRDEQFF
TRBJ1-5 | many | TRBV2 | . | TGTGCCAGCAGTGAACTGACAGAGAATCAGCCCCAGCATTTT | CASSELTENQPQHF
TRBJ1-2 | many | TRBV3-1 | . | TGTGCCAGCAGCCAAGAAGGCATAGGTTATGGCTACACCTTC | CASSQEGIGYGYTF
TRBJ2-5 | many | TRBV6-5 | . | TGTGCCAGCAGTTACTCCTATGGGGGCCAAGAGACCCAGTACTTC | CASSYSYGGQETQYF
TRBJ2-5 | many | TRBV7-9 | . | TGTGCCAGCAGCTCCACAGGACTCCAAGAGACCCAGTACTTC | CASSSTGLQETQYF
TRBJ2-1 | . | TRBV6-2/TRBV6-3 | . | TGTGCCCGCAGTTACTCAAGGGGACGGGGTGAGCAGTTCTTC | CARSYSRGRGEQFF
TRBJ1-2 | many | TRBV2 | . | TGTGCCAGCAGTGAAGGCAGAAACTATGGCTACACCTTC | CASSEGRNYGYTF
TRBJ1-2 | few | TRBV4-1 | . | TGCGCCAGCAGCCAAGATAGTCGGACCCAATCGCTCACCTTC | CASSQDSRTQSLTF
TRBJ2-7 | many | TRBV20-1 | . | TGCAGTGCTAGAGATAACAGGGGACTAGGGGGCCCCTACGAGCAGTACTTC | CSARDNRGLGGPYEQYF
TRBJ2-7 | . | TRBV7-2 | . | TGTGCCAGCAGCTCTTCACTCTCCTACGAGCAGTACTTC | CASSSSLSYEQYF
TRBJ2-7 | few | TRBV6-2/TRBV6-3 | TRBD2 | TGTGCCGCAGCGGGGCGGCGGGACGAGCAGTACTTC | CAAAGRRDEQYF
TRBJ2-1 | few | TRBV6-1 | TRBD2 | TGTGCCAGCAGGCGGGAGGGCCGCTACAATGAGCAGTTCTTC | CASRREGRYNEQFF
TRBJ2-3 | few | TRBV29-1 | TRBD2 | TGCAGCGCCAAACTAGCGGGAGGAGTTACGCAGTATTTT | CSAKLAGGVTQYF
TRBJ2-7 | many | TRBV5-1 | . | TGCGCCAGCAGCTCGACAGCTACCTACGAGCAGTACTTC | CASSSTATYEQYF
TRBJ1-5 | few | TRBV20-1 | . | TGCAGTGCTAGGCGCGGGAGGCTGGAGCCCCAGCATTTT | CSARRGRLEPQHF
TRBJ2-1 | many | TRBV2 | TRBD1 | TGTGCCAGCAGAGAGTTGGACAGGTACAATGAGCAGTTCTTC | CASRELDRYNEQFF
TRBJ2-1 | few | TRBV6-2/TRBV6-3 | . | TGTGCCAGCAGTTACGGCGATTATGAGCAGTTCTTC | CASSYGDYEQFF
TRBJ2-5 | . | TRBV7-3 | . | TGTGCCAGCAGCTTAAGTCCAGGAGAGACCCAGTACTTC | CASSLSPGETQYF
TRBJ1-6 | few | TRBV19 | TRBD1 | TGTGCCAGTAGTATGACAGGGGGCAAATCACCCCTCCACTTT | CASSMTGGKSPLHF
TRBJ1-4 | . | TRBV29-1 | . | TGCAGCGTTGCCCGGGGATCCGGGGGCGAAAAACTGTTTTTT | CSVARGSGGEKLFF
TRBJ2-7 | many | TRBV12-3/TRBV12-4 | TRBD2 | TGTGCCAGCAGTTTCGCGGGGGGCCCCCACGAGCAGTACTTC | CASSFAGGPHEQYF
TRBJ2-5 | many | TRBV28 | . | TGTGCCAGCAGTATGACTCGGGCAGCTCTCCAAGAGACCCAGTACTTC | CASSMTRAALQETQYF
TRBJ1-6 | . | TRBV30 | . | TGTGCCTGGAGGGGTTCCTATAATTCACCCCTCCACTTT | CAWRGSYNSPLHF
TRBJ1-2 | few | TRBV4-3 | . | TGCGCCAGCAGCCAAGATTTTACGGGCCACGTTCCCGGCTACACCTTC | CASSQDFTGHVPGYTF
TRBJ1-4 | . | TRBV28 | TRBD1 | TGTGCCAGCAGGTCGCCGGGACAGGGGGCTTATAGTAATGAAAAACTGTTTTTT | CASRSPGQGAYSNEKLFF
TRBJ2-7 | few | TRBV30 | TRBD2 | TGTGCCTGGAGTCTCCGACTAGCGGGAGACGAGCAGTACTTC | CAWSLRLAGDEQYF
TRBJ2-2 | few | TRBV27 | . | TGTGCCAGCAATCTCGAGGGGACCACCGGGGAGCTGTTTTTT | CASNLEGTTGELFF
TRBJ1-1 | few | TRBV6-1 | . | TGTGCCAGCAGTGAAACAGGGTACCTGCGGGCTTTCTTT | CASSETGYLRAFF
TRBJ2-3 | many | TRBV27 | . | TGTGCCAGCAGAGGGAGTAAAAATACGCAGTATTTT | CASRGSKNTQYF